This T cell receptor (beta chain) appears in the sequencing data of a study of identical twins. Between the trimmed V and J ends, which lost 0 bases and 1 base, there was a span of 4 bases. The CDR3 sequence is 14 residues long. Looked up from germline, CDR1 is MGHRA and CDR2 is YSYEKL. This clonotype has a count of ten or more. Its specificity is unknown. Template switching supplied a universal primer site; unique molecular identifiers were carried on the cDNA. A single record per CDR3 protein comes from TCRdb applying MiXCR to the 5' RACE reads. The sample has 1.5 million to 2 million distinct CDR3 sequences, 32% seen once. Findings and limits, study-wide: Invariant MAIT and iNKT cells are populations that could partly confound zero-insertion analyses. Fewer insertions marked abundant cord blood beta clonotypes; young adult naive trended weakly, memory not at all. Its conclusions, products of cross-sectional statistical analysis, did not come from following the same donors.

Sequenced input: cord blood. This chain connects TRBV4-1 to TRBJ1-5; D is uncertain. The sequence was collected from a newborn girl in good health. The CDR3 sequence is CASSQDRSNQPQHF. CDR3 bases: TGCGCCAGCAGCCAAGACAGGAGCAATCAGCCCCAGCATTTT.